There are a few counts of the clone carrying this TCR beta chain. Compared with germline, one end of the junction differs, possibly owing to a read error. The sample is drawn from a study of Graves' ophthalmopathy and Graves' hyperthyroidism. Investigators amplified TCR beta CDR3 regions from RNA transcripts. HTBI primers primed a first-round RT-PCR, and a second-round multiplex PCR followed. Each CDR3 protein gets one entry after TCRdb re-called the multiplex PCR reads with MiXCR. Altogether hundreds of thousands of distinct CDR3 sequences are present, approximately 15% being singletons, with the ten largest covering 9.5% to 10%. Sequenced sample: blood. The TCR sequence derives from a woman in her 30s with Graves' ophthalmopathy.

The CDR3 DNA reads TGTGCCAGCACCTTAGATGGGGTTGAAGCTTTCTTT. Residues: CASTLDGVEAFF. The chain couples TRBV7-9 to TRBJ1-1; no firm D call. The V gene's germline CDR1 is SEHNR and CDR2 FQNEAQ (reference sequence). The CDR3 covers 12 residues.